The 14 T cell receptor beta chains given below trace back to one sample, sequenced in a study of T cells after yellow fever vaccination. TCRdb processed the 5' RACE reads anew with MiXCR; each CDR3 protein has one entry. The sample yields 300,000 or so distinct CDR3 sequences, roughly 8.4% seen once. This material consisted of PBMCs, taken approximately 40 days after the first yellow fever vaccination. These receptors were taken from a man younger than 30 who received the YFV17D yellow fever vaccine.

J is TRBJ2-3 and V is TRBV20-1, with D perhaps given as TRBD1 or TRBD2 (6 bases each). Trimming pared 0 bases from V and 6 bases from J, leaving 16 bases between. CDR1 and CDR2 (germline): DFQATT, SNEGSKA (reference sequence). The length of the CDR3 is 15 residues. In DNA form, the CDR3 reads TGCAGTGCTAGAGATCTTTCGGGGGCAGGTGATACGCAGTATTTT. Translated, it gives CSARDLSGAGDTQYF.

V usage is TRBV12-3 or TRBV12-4 and J usage is TRBJ2-3; D is unclear. The CDR3 contains 15 residues. Trimming pared 5 bases from V and 4 bases from J, leaving 16 bases between. The CDR3 DNA reads as TGTGCCAGCAGTCTCCCCCGACACCCCCCAGATACGCAGTATTTT. Amino acids: CASSLPRHPPDTQYF.

This clonotype was found a few times. The chain joins TRBV11-1 to TRBJ1-1; D call uncertain. V was pared by 2 bases and J by 6 bases, with 10 bases between. The germline gives CDR1 SGHAT, CDR2 FQDESV (reference sequence). The CDR3 contains 13 residues. In DNA form, the CDR3 reads TGTGCCAGCAGCTTACTGGGGTTCGCTGAAGCTTTCTTT. Translated, it gives CASSLLGFAEAFF.

This clonotype was seen a handful of times. The V call is TRBV3-1, the J call TRBJ2-1, with D hard to call. Germline loops: CDR1 LGHDT, CDR2 YNNKEL (reference sequence). Trimming shortened V by 1 base and J by 11 bases, and 6 bases separated the two germline ends. The CDR3 runs to 11 residues. Written as DNA, the CDR3 is TGTGCCAGCAGCCAAGCCCTTCAGCAGTTCTTC. Its translation: CASSQALQQFF.

V and J are TRBV5-1 and TRBJ1-1, with TRBD1 identical over 8 bases. The germline CDR1 and CDR2 sequences are SGHRS and YFSETQ. V trimming: 0 bases; J trimming: 3 bases; junction bases outside the gene matches: 4. The CDR3 is 15 amino acids. CDR3 nucleotide sequence: TGCGCCAGCAGCTTGGAGGCAGGGGGCTACACTGAAGCTTTCTTT. Amino acids: CASSLEAGGYTEAFF.

V and J are TRBV5-1 and TRBJ2-3; tentatively, D is TRBD1 (6 bases). The CDR3 covers 15 residues. CDR1 is SGHRS and CDR2 is YFSETQ in the germline V gene. Deletions cut 0 bases from V and 4 bases from J, with 12 bases between. This chain's CDR3 is CASSLGAGVPDTQYF. The CDR3 DNA reads as TGCGCCAGCAGCTTGGGGGCAGGGGTCCCAGATACGCAGTATTTT. Variable domain in full (rest from reference TRBV5-1 and TRBJ2-3): KAGVTQTPRYLIKTRGQQVTLSCSPISGHRSVSWYQQTPGQGLQFLFEYFSETQRNKGNFPGRFSGRQFSNSRSEMNVSTLELGDSALYLCASSLGAGVPDTQYFGPGTRLTVL.

The J gene is TRBJ1-1, the V gene TRBV7-2, with D hard to call. Germline CDR1 SGHTA, CDR2 FQGNSA. The CDR3 has 13 residues. Trimming stripped 7 bases from V and 0 bases from J, with 9 bases between. CDR3 protein: CASTRTLNTEAFF. DNA of the CDR3: TGTGCCAGCACCCGAACACTGAACACTGAAGCTTTCTTT.

This clonotype has at least ten counts. V gene TRBV18 combines with J gene TRBJ2-5, with D possibly being TRBD1 (6 bases). Between the trimmed V and J ends, which lost 5 bases and 2 bases, there was a span of 9 bases. Germline lookup yields CDR1 KGHSH and CDR2 LQKENI. This CDR3 is built from 13 residues. CDR3 sequence (DNA): TGTGCCAGCTCATCGACAGGTCAAGAGACCCAGTACTTC. Translating it yields CASSSTGQETQYF.

This clonotype was picked up a small number of times. The rearrangement uses TRBV28 and TRBJ2-7; no clear D. Per germline, CDR1 MDHEN and CDR2 SYDVKM. The ends were cut back, 8 bases at V and 7 bases at J, with 15 bases in the middle. The CDR3 extends over 12 amino acids. The CDR3 DNA sequence: TGTGCCAGCGAGATCACGGTGGGGGAGCAGTACTTC. This codes for CASEITVGEQYF. Supplemented by reference TRBV28 and TRBJ2-7, the full variable domain reads DVKVTQSSRYLVKRTGEKVFLECVQDMDHENMFWYRQDPGLGLRLIYFSYDVKMKEKGDIPEGYSVSREKKERFSLILESASTNQTSMYLCASEITVGEQYFGPGTRLTVT.

This clonotype was seen a few times. This chain uses TRBV6-1 with TRBJ2-5, with D perhaps TRBD1 or TRBD2 (5 bases each). This CDR3 region has 17 residues. Per germline, CDR1 MNHNS and CDR2 SASEGT. V was shortened by 6 bases and J by 4 bases, with 24 bases between the two germline ends. CDR3 in amino acids: CASRLRPGPYSGETQYF. CDR3 DNA: TGTGCCAGCAGACTACGGCCGGGACCCTACTCGGGAGAGACCCAGTACTTC.

This clonotype was seen only a few times. This chain joins TRBV18 and TRBJ1-1; 8 bases are shared with TRBD1. CDR1 and CDR2 (germline): KGHSH, LQKENI. Germline trimming cut 4 bases from V and 7 bases from J; bases unmatched to any gene: 11. CDR3 size: 15 residues. In DNA form, the CDR3 reads TGTGCCAGCTCACTATACTTGGACAGGGCGAGTGAAGCTTTCTTT. This encodes CASSLYLDRASEAFF.

The chain combines TRBV5-1 with TRBJ2-3, with 8 bases aligning to TRBD1. The germline CDR1 and CDR2 sequences are SGHRS and YFSETQ. The trim removed 0 bases at V and 5 bases at J, leaving 5 bases unmatched. CDR3 size: 15 residues. The CDR3 nucleotides read TGCGCCAGCAGCTTGGCCAGGGGGCTAGTAGATACGCAGTATTTT. It encodes CASSLARGLVDTQYF.

The sample holds a few counts of this clonotype. The chain recombines TRBV5-6 with TRBJ2-3, with TRBD2 matching 7 bases. The CDR3 loop spans 16 amino acids. V lost 4 bases, J lost 5 bases, and 13 bases stayed unmatched. Germline V gene lookup returns CDR1 SGHDT and CDR2 YYEEEE. The CDR3 nucleotides are TGTGCCAGCAGCCCGTTCGGGGCGGGGGAGAGAGATACGCAGTATTTT. It encodes CASSPFGAGERDTQYF.

This clonotype was seen ten or more times. J is TRBJ2-3 and V is TRBV18; D call uncertain. This CDR3 region has 13 residues. V lost 3 bases, J lost 0 bases, and 4 bases lay in between. Germline loops: CDR1 KGHSH, CDR2 LQKENI. This CDR3 is CASSPDSTDTQYF. The CDR3, as DNA: TGTGCCAGCTCACCGGACAGCACAGATACGCAGTATTTT.